The present T cell receptor beta chain was sequenced within a study of sequential checkpoint blockade in melanoma. On the study more broadly: Patients were randomized 1:1 to nivolumab-then-ipilimumab or ipilimumab-then-nivolumab first-line. Maintenance nivolumab came after either treatment sequence.

Method: immunoSEQ multiplex PCR; TCRdb's copy keeps in-frame clones and lacks some. The sample holds about 20,000 clones, 55% to 80% seen once. The sample holds a few counts of this clone. Stated treatment: randomized to nivolumab then ipilimumab (arm A) or the reverse (arm B). None of the patients previously received DNA-damaging chemotherapy. Live CD3+CD8+ CD19− CD56− cells were sorted from PBMCs. The germline gives CDR1 MNHNS, CDR2 SASEGT. The CDR3 is 15 residues long. V lost 1 base, J lost 4 bases, and 8 bases lay in between. V is TRBV6-1 and J is TRBJ2-6; TRBD2 might be the D (5 bases). The clonotype was recovered from a human donor with melanoma. The material was CD8+ T cells sorted from blood (inferred from file names), obtained from a patient given nivolumab and ipilimumab in sequence. CDR3 in amino acids: CASSEGESGANVLTF. The CDR3 bases are TGTGCCAGCAGTGAAGGGGAGTCAGGGGCCAACGTCCTGACTTTC.